The next 18 T cell receptor beta chains were all read from a single sample in a study of cytomegalovirus exposure and HLA in healthy donors. PCR used 60 Vbeta primers and 13 Jbeta primers. Some clones are missing from TCRdb's copy, which holds only in-frame ones; the method was immunoSEQ multiplex PCR. The sample has some 91,000 clones; around nine tenths are singletons. Sequenced sample: PBMCs. These receptors all come from a man aged 25-45 years in good health and CMV-seropositive.

The genes are TRBV5-4 and TRBJ2-5; D is unclear. Germline CDR1 reads SGHNT; CDR2 reads YYREEE (reference sequence). The CDR3 is 14 amino acids. V lost 1 base and J lost 2, with 9 bases in between. The CDR3 DNA sequence: TGTGCCAGCAGCTTGTTCTACGTTCAAGAGACCCAGTACTTC. This encodes CASSLFYVQETQYF.

The chain carries TRBV5-5 and TRBJ2-7, with D uncertain. CDR3 size: 14 residues. Trimming left V 4 bases short and J 3 bases short, with 14 bases between. CDR1 is SGHKS and CDR2 is YYEKEE in the germline V gene (reference sequence). Here the CDR3 reads CASSLLEADYEQYF. The CDR3 DNA reads TGTGCCAGCAGCCTCCTTGAGGCTGACTACGAGCAGTACTTC.

The chain uses TRBV9 and TRBJ2-1; 7 nucleotides align to TRBD1. This CDR3 region has 15 residues. Germline CDR1 SGDLS, CDR2 YYNGEE. V dropped 2 bases and J dropped 3; count of bases not matched to a gene: 5. Written as DNA, the CDR3 is TGTGCCAGCAGCGTTACAGGGGACATCTACAATGAGCAGTTCTTC. Translated: CASSVTGDIYNEQFF.

The V gene is TRBV7-2, the J gene TRBJ2-5; 7 nucleotides line up with TRBD1. Germline CDR1 reads SGHTA; CDR2 reads FQGNSA. J lost 5 bases, V lost 5 bases, and 8 bases had no gene match. This CDR3 region has 14 residues. CDR3 region: CASSRPEGAETQYF. Written as DNA, the CDR3 is TGTGCCAGCAGCCGACCTGAGGGGGCTGAGACCCAGTACTTC. Looking up the rest from reference TRBV7-2 and TRBJ2-5 gives the full variable domain: GAGVSQSPSNKVTEKGKDVELRCDPISGHTALYWYRQSLGQGLEFLIYFQGNSAPDKSGLPSDRFSAERTGGSVSTLTIQRTQQEDSAVYLCASSRPEGAETQYFGPGTRLLVL.

V is TRBV5-8 and J is TRBJ1-6; 8 bases line up with TRBD1. CDR1 SGHTS and CDR2 YDEGEE come from the germline V gene. V lost 3 bases, J lost 10 bases, and 6 bases stayed unmatched. This CDR3 has 14 amino acids. CDR3 nucleotides: TGTGCCAGCAGCTGGACAGGGAGGAACTCACCCCTCCACTTT. It is translated as CASSWTGRNSPLHF.

This sequence joins TRBV27 and TRBJ1-1; 7 bases align to TRBD1. The CDR3 sequence is 15 residues long. With 3 bases clipped from V and 0 bases from J, the junction kept 4 bases outside the gene matches. Germline V gene sequence: CDR1 MNHEY, CDR2 SMNVEV (reference sequence). The CDR3 DNA is TGTGCCAGCAGTTTGGAGGGGGCTTTGAACACTGAAGCTTTCTTT. Its translation is CASSLEGALNTEAFF.

The gene calls are TRBV6-5 and TRBJ2-7; weak D call: TRBD2 (6 bases). Germline V gene sequence: CDR1 MNHEY, CDR2 SVGAGI. The CDR3 is 12 amino acids. The ends were cut back, 8 bases at V and 1 base at J, with 9 bases in the middle. CDR3: CASSSGSYEQYF. In DNA form, the CDR3 reads TGTGCCAGCTCAAGCGGGTCCTACGAGCAGTACTTC.

The genes are TRBV28 and TRBJ2-7; TRBD1 might be the D (5 bases). Germline assignment: CDR1 MDHEN and CDR2 SYDVKM. The CDR3 is 13 amino acids. V lost 6 bases and J 5 bases, leaving 14 bases between the germline ends. DNA of the CDR3: TGTGCCAGCAGGCCGACAGTCATCCACGAGCAGTACTTC. Its translation is CASRPTVIHEQYF.

The V call is TRBV5-1, the J call TRBJ2-1, with D possibly matching TRBD1 (5 bases). V gave up 4 bases and J gave up 4 bases, with 12 bases separating them. The CDR3 sequence is 14 residues long. From germline, CDR1 is SGHRS and CDR2 YFSETQ. The CDR3 coding sequence is TGCGCCAGCAGCCCAGGGAATTCTTACAATGAGCAGTTCTTC. As protein: CASSPGNSYNEQFF.

The DNA of the CDR3 is TGTGCCAGCTCACCACCGACTGGGCGGGGGAGCACAGATACGCAGTATTTT. Its translation: CASSPPTGRGSTDTQYF. The chain is built from TRBV18 and TRBJ2-3; the match to TRBD2 covers 7 bases. V was pared by 0 bases and J by 0 bases, with 6 bases of the junction left unmatched. Germline CDR1 reads KGHSH; CDR2 reads LQKENI. This CDR3 has 17 residues.

This chain uses TRBV28 with TRBJ1-4; D is ambiguous. The V end lost 1 base, the J end lost 7 bases, and 10 bases lay between the germline ends. Per germline, CDR1 MDHEN and CDR2 SYDVKM. This CDR3 spans 14 amino acids. CDR3 sequence: CASSLSILGEKLFF. The CDR3 nucleotides read TGTGCCAGCAGTTTATCGATACTAGGTGAAAAACTGTTTTTT.

The table lists this clone with a count of one. The chain is built from TRBV21-1 and TRBJ1-5; TRBD1, the table's D call, was not compared with the DNA. TRBV21-1 is termed a pseudogene. The CDR3 is 20 residues long. The CDR3 nucleotides read TGTGCCAGCAGCAAAGCTCCGAGGGACAGGGGGGGAGGGAGCAATCAGCCCCAGCATTTT. This encodes CASSKAPRDRGGGSNQPQHF.

This clone was recorded only once. The V and J genes are TRBV6-1 and TRBJ2-1, with D tentatively TRBD1 (6 bases). V lost 7 bases and J lost 4, with 14 bases in between. The germline V gene encodes CDR1 MNHNS and CDR2 SASEGT. The CDR3 runs 14 residues. The CDR3 region has the DNA TGTGCCAGCACTGGACAGATGGGATACAATGAGCAGTTCTTC. Its translation is CASTGQMGYNEQFF.

This clone turned up a few times. The chain uses TRBV14 and TRBJ2-2; 7 nucleotides agree with TRBD1. The CDR3 extends over 15 amino acids. Germline V gene sequence: CDR1 SGHDN, CDR2 FVKESK. J lost 2 bases, V lost 8 bases, and 8 bases had no gene match. CDR3 nucleotides: TGTGCCAGCGCAGGGGGACAGACCAACACCGGGGAGCTGTTTTTT. It translates to CASAGGQTNTGELFF.

This sequence joins TRBV2 and TRBJ1-4; D is undetermined. CDR1 is SNHLY, CDR2 FYNNEI, per germline. The CDR3 sequence is 14 residues long. The V and J ends lost 3 bases and 4 bases respectively, with 9 bases between them. CDR3 residues: CASSDNRINEKLFF. For the CDR3, the DNA is TGTGCCAGCAGTGATAATAGAATTAATGAAAAACTGTTTTTT.

The chain has TRBV7-2 and TRBJ2-2, with 8 bases identical to TRBD2. The CDR3 has 16 residues. The junction had 5 bases not matched to a gene; V was cut back by 5 bases and J by 0 bases. Germline CDR1 SGHTA, CDR2 FQGNSA. The CDR3 loop reads CASSRVAGSNTGELFF. The CDR3 region has the DNA TGTGCCAGCAGCCGAGTAGCGGGATCGAACACCGGGGAGCTGTTTTTT.

The chain is built from TRBV7-6 and TRBJ2-1; TRBD2 matches at 12 bases. CDR1 and CDR2 from the germline V gene are SGHVS and FNYEAQ. V lost 1 base and J lost 8; bases outside the gene matches: 18. CDR3 length: 20 amino acids. The CDR3 here is CASSLGATRQTSGSLDEQFF. The CDR3, as DNA: TGTGCCAGCAGCTTAGGGGCCACCCGCCAGACTAGCGGGAGTCTCGATGAGCAGTTCTTC. Using reference TRBV7-6 and TRBJ2-1 for the parts outside the CDR3, the full variable domain is GAGVSQSPRYKVTKRGQDVALRCDPISGHVSLYWYRQALGQGPEFLTYFNYEAQQDKSGLPNDRFSAERPEGSISTLTIQRTEQRDSAMYRCASSLGATRQTSGSLDEQFFGPGTRLTVL.

V is TRBV6-4 and J is TRBJ2-5; the match to TRBD2 covers 7 bases. The CDR3 covers 17 residues. The V gene end was trimmed by 2 bases and the J gene end by 4 bases; junction bases not matched to a gene: 13. Germline V gene lookup returns CDR1 MRHNA and CDR2 SNTAGT. The CDR3 DNA is TGTGCCAGCAGTGACGCCTCTAGCGGACCCGCGGGAGAGACCCAGTACTTC. Protein sequence: CASSDASSGPAGETQYF.